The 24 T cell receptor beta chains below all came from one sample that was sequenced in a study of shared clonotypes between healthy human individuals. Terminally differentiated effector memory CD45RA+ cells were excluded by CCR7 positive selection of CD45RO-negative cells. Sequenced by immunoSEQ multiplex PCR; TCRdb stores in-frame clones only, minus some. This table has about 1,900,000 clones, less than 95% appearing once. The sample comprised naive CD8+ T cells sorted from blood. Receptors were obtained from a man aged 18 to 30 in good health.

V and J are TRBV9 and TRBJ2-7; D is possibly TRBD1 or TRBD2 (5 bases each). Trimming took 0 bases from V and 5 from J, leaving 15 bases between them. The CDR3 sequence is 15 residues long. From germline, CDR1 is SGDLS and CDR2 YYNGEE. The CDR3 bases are TGTGCCAGCAGCGTAGGGGGGTCCGCTCAGAACGAGCAGTACTTC. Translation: CASSVGGSAQNEQYF.

As DNA, the CDR3 is TGTGCCAGCAGCAAACACGGAGACATGAACACTGAAGCTTTCTTT. It is translated as CASSKHGDMNTEAFF. This chain uses TRBV21-1 with TRBJ1-1. TRBV21-1 is recorded as a pseudogene. The CDR3 loop spans 15 amino acids.

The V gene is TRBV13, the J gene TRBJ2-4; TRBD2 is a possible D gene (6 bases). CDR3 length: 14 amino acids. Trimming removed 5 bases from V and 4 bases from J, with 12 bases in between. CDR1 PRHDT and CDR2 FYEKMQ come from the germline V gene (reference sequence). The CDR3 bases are TGTGCCAGCAGCCTTAGACTAGATAAAAACATTCAGTACTTC. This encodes CASSLRLDKNIQYF. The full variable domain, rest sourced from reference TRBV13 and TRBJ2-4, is AAGVIQSPRHLIKEKRETATLKCYPIPRHDTVYWYQQGPGQDPQFLISFYEKMQSDKGSIPDRFSAQQFSDYHSELNMSSLELGDSALYFCASSLRLDKNIQYFGAGTRLSVL.

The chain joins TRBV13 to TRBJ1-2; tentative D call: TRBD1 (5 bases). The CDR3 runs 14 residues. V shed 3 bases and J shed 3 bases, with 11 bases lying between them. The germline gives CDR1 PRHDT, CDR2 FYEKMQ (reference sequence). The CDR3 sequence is CASSFGGTYYGYTF. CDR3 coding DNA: TGTGCCAGCAGCTTTGGGGGGACCTACTATGGCTACACCTTC. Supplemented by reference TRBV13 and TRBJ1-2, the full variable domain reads AAGVIQSPRHLIKEKRETATLKCYPIPRHDTVYWYQQGPGQDPQFLISFYEKMQSDKGSIPDRFSAQQFSDYHSELNMSSLELGDSALYFCASSFGGTYYGYTFGSGTRLTVV.

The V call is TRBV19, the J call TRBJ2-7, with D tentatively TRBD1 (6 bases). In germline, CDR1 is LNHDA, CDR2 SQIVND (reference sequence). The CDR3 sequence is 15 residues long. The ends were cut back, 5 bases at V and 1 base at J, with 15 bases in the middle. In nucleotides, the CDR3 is TGTGCCAGTAGTTTCGGACAGAGCAGATCCTACGAGCAGTACTTC. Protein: CASSFGQSRSYEQYF.

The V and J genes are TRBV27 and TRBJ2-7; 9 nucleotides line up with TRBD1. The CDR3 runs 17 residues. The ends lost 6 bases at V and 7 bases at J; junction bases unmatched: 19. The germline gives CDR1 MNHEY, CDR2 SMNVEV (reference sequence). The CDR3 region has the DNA TGTGCCAGCAGCCTCCCAAGCTCGACAGGGGGATTATGGGAGCAGTACTTC. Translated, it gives CASSLPSSTGGLWEQYF.

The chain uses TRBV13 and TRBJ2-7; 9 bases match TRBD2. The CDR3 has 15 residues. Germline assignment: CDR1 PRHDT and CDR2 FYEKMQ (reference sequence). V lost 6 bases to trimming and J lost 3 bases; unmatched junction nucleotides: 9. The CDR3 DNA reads TGTGCCAGCAGTAACCCCGGTAGCGGGAGCTACGAGCAGTACTTC. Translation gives CASSNPGSGSYEQYF.

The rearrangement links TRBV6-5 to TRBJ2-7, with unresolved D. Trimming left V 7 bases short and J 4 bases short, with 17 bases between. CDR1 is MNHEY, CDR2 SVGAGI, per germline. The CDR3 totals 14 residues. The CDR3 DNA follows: TGTGCCAGCAATTTAGTTGGGCCTTTATACGAGCAGTACTTC. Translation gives CASNLVGPLYEQYF.

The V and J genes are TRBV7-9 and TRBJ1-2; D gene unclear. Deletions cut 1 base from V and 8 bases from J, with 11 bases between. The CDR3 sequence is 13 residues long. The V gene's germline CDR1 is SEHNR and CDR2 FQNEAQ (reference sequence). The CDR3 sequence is CASSLEGLGGYTF. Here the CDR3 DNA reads TGTGCCAGCAGCTTAGAAGGCTTAGGGGGCTACACCTTC. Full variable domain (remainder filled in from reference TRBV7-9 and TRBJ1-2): DTGVSQNPRHKITKRGQNVTFRCDPISEHNRLYWYRQTLGQGPEFLTYFQNEAQLEKSRLLSDRFSAERPKGSFSTLEIQRTEQGDSAMYLCASSLEGLGGYTFGSGTRLTVV.

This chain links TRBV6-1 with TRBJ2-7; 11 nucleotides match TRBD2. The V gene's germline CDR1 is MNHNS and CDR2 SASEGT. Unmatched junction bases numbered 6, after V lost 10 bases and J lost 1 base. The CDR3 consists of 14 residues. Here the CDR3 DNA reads TGTGCCACCTCTCCTAGCGGGGGGTCCTACGAGCAGTACTTC. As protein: CATSPSGGSYEQYF.

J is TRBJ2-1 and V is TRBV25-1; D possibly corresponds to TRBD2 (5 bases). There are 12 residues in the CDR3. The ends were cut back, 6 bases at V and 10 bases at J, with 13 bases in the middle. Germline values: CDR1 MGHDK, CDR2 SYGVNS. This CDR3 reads CASSWLAGEQFF. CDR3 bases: TGTGCCAGCAGCTGGCTAGCCGGCGAGCAGTTCTTC.

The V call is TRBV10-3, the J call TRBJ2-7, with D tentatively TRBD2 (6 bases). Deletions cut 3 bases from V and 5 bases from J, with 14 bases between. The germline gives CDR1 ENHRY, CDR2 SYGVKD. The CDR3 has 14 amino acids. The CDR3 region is CAISDPAGRHEQYF. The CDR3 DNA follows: TGTGCCATCAGTGATCCCGCGGGGCGGCACGAGCAGTACTTC.

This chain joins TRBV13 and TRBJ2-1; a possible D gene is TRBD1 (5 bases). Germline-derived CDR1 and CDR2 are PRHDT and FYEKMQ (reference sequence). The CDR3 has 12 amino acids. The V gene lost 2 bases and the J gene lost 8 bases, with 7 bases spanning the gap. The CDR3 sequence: CASSLQGHEQFF. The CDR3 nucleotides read TGTGCCAGCAGCTTACAGGGTCATGAGCAGTTCTTC.

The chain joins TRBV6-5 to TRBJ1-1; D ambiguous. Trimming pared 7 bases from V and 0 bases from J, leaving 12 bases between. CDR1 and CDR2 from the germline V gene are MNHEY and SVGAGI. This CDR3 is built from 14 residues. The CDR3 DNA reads TGTGCCAGCACCCCTAGTCTATTGAACACTGAAGCTTTCTTT. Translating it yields CASTPSLLNTEAFF.

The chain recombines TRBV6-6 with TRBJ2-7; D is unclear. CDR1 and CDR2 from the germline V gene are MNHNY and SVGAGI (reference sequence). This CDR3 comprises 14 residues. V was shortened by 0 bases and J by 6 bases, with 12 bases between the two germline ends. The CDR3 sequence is CASSYSIVGSEQYF. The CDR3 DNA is TGTGCCAGCAGTTACTCCATCGTGGGGTCCGAGCAGTACTTC.

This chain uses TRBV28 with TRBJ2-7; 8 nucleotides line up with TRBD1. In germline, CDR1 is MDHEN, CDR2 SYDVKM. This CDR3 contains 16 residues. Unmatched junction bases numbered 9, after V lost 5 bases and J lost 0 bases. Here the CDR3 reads CASSPLGQASSYEQYF. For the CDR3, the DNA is TGTGCCAGCAGTCCTTTGGGACAGGCTTCCTCCTACGAGCAGTACTTC.

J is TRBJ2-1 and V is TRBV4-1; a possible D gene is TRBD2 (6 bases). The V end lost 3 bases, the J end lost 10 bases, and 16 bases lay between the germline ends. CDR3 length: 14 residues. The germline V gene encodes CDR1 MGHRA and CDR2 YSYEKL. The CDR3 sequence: CASSHTGDRTEQFF. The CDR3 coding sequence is TGCGCCAGCAGCCACACGGGGGACCGAACAGAGCAGTTCTTC.

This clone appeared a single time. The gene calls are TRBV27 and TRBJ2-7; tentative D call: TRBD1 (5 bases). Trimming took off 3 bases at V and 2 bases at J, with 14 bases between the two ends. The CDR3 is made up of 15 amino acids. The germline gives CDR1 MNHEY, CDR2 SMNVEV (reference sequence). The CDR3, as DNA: TGTGCCAGCAGTTTTCAGGGTCCCCTCCCCTACGAGCAGTACTTC. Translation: CASSFQGPLPYEQYF.

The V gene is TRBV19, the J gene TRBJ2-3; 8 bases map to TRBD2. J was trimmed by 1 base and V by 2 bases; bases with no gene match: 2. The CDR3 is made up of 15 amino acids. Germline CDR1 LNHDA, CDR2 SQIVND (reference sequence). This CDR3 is CASSIISGGTDTQYF. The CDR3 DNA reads TGTGCCAGTAGTATAATTAGCGGGGGCACAGATACGCAGTATTTT.

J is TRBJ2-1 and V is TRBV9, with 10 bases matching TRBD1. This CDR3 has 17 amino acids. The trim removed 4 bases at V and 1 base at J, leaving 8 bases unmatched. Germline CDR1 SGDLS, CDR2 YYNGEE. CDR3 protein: CASSSFRDRGSYNEQFF. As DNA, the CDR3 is TGTGCCAGCAGCTCCTTTCGGGACAGGGGTTCCTACAATGAGCAGTTCTTC.

The CDR3 bases are TGTGCCAGCAGCACGACCAGGGCGGAGGATGGCTACACCTTC. Amino acid sequence: CASSTTRAEDGYTF. This chain joins TRBV5-4 and TRBJ1-2, with TRBD1 as a possible D gene (5 bases). Germline values: CDR1 SGHNT, CDR2 YYREEE (reference sequence). Trimming pared 4 bases from V and 6 bases from J, leaving 16 bases between. The CDR3 is made up of 14 amino acids.

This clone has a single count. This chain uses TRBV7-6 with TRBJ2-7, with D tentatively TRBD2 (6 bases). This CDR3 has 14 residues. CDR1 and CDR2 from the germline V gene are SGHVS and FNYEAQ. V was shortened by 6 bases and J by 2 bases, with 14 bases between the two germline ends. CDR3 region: CASSSSGFPYEQYF. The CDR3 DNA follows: TGTGCCAGCAGTTCCAGCGGGTTCCCCTACGAGCAGTACTTC.

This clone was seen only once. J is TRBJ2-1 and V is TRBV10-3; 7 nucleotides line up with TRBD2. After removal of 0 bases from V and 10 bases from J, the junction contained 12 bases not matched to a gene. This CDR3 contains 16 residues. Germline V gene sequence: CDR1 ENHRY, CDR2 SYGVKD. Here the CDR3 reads CAISESGREGQWEQFF. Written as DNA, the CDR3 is TGTGCCATCAGTGAGTCGGGGAGGGAGGGCCAGTGGGAGCAGTTCTTC.

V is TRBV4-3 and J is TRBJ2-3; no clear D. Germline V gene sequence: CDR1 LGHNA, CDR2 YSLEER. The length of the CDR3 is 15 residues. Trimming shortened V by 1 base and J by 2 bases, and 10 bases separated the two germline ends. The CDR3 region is CASSQVGRATDTQYF. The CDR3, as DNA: TGCGCCAGCAGCCAAGTTGGGCGAGCCACAGATACGCAGTATTTT.